These 10 T cell receptor beta chains share one sample of origin, sequenced in a study of glioma-infiltrating T cells. The iRepertoire nested amplicon-rescue multiplex PCR amplified TCR alpha and beta CDR3s from RNA. MiXCR, applied by TCRdb to the multiplex PCR reads, yields one record per CDR3 protein. There are tens of thousands of distinct CDR3 sequences in the sample; around 37% occur only once, and 35% to 40% lies in the top ten. The source material was glioma tissue, nonneoplastic brain tissue, or PBMCs (not recorded which). Source of these receptors: a human donor with low-grade glioma or glioblastoma, undergoing nonglioma brain surgery, or in good health (not recorded which).

This clonotype was found many times. The chain couples TRBV20-1 to TRBJ2-1, with 9 nucleotides matching TRBD2. This CDR3 region has 14 residues. V was pared by 6 bases and J by 3 bases, with 6 bases of the junction left unmatched. Germline loops: CDR1 DFQATT, CDR2 SNEGSKA (reference sequence). The CDR3 region has the DNA TGCAGTGCCGATAGCGGGAGAAACTACAATGAGCAGTTCTTC. Protein sequence: CSADSGRNYNEQFF.

There are many counts of this clonotype. This sequence joins TRBV19 and TRBJ2-6; D call uncertain. The germline CDR1 and CDR2 sequences are LNHDA and SQIVND (reference sequence). The CDR3 is 17 residues long. Trimming left V 5 bases short and J 0 bases short, with 14 bases between. The CDR3 here is CASSLGNRDSGANVLTF. CDR3 nucleotides: TGTGCCAGTAGTCTAGGTAATCGAGACTCTGGGGCCAACGTCCTGACTTTC. Complete variable domain (other parts from reference TRBV19 and TRBJ2-6): DGGITQSPKYLFRKEGQNVTLSCEQNLNHDAMYWYRQDPGQGLRLIYYSQIVNDFQKGDIAEGYSVSREKKESFPLTVTSAQKNPTAFYLCASSLGNRDSGANVLTFGAGSRLTVL.

On this clonotype itself: A read error is possible here, since a much larger clone lies one base away. The V call is TRBV2, the J call TRBJ2-7; D might be TRBD1 (7 bases). Germline-derived CDR1 and CDR2 are SNHLY and FYNNEI. This CDR3 comprises 12 residues. V was trimmed by 6 bases and J by 6 bases, leaving 12 bases between them. The CDR3 coding sequence is TGTGCCAGCAGACAGGGGAGGTCCGAGCAGTACTTC. Translation gives CASRQGRSEQYF. The full variable domain, completed using reference TRBV2 and TRBJ2-7, is EPEVTQTPSHQVTQMGQEVILRCVPISNHLYFYWYRQILGQKVEFLVSFYNNEISEKSEIFDDQFSVERPDGSNFTLKIRSTKLEDSAMYFCASRQGRSEQYFGPGTRLTVT.

About this clonotype: The final CDR3 position lacks the conserved phenylalanine or tryptophan, pointing to a likely read error. The chain carries TRBV6-1 and TRBJ2-1; D might be TRBD1 (5 bases). The germline gives CDR1 MNHNS, CDR2 SASEGT. The CDR3 totals 13 residues. The CDR3 DNA follows: TGTGTCAGCAGTTTTAGGGGTTACAATGAGCAGTTCCTC. Its translation is CVSSFRGYNEQFL.

At least ten counts were recorded for this clonotype. This chain uses TRBV6-4 with TRBJ2-2; D call uncertain. Germline V gives CDR1 MRHNA, CDR2 SNTAGT. The ends were cut back, 0 bases at V and 3 bases at J, with 2 bases in the middle. The CDR3 loop spans 13 amino acids. CDR3 loop: CASSDSHTGELFF. CDR3 nucleotide sequence: TGTGCCAGCAGTGACTCACACACCGGGGAGCTGTTTTTT.

This clonotype appeared many times. The chain has TRBV7-9 and TRBJ2-5; TRBD1 aligns across 7 bases. Unmatched junction bases numbered 9, after V lost 5 bases and J lost 3 bases. Germline CDR1 reads SEHNR; CDR2 reads FQNEAQ (reference sequence). The CDR3 consists of 15 residues. The CDR3 sequence is CASSPGTAVEETQYF. CDR3 nucleotide sequence: TGTGCCAGCAGCCCAGGGACAGCCGTCGAAGAGACCCAGTACTTC.

This clonotype occurred many times. CDR3 loop: CAIEGGAAGYTF. The CDR3 DNA reads TGTGCCATCGAGGGGGGTGCGGCCGGCTACACCTTC. The chain links TRBV10-3 to TRBJ1-2; D perhaps matches TRBD1 (6 bases). Trimming cost V 8 bases and J 8 bases, with 15 bases left between them. Germline CDR1 is ENHRY and CDR2 is SYGVKD. The CDR3 covers 12 residues.

This clonotype was seen ten or more times. This chain joins TRBV24-1 and TRBJ1-5; D unclear. The CDR3 has 12 amino acids. Germline assignment: CDR1 KGHDR and CDR2 SFDVKD. The V gene lost 4 bases and the J gene lost 6 bases, with 6 bases spanning the gap. CDR3 in amino acids: CATSDPGQPQHF. The CDR3, as DNA: TGTGCCACCAGTGACCCTGGTCAGCCCCAGCATTTT.

Ten or more counts support this clonotype. This chain joins TRBV20-1 and TRBJ2-5; 13 positions agree with TRBD2. Germline CDR1 and CDR2: DFQATT and SNEGSKA (reference sequence). This CDR3 contains 15 residues. Germline trimming cut 3 bases from V and 4 bases from J; bases unmatched to any gene: 5. This CDR3 reads CSASRGLAGVETQYF. CDR3 coding DNA: TGCAGTGCTAGCCGCGGACTAGCGGGAGTAGAGACCCAGTACTTC.

A word on this clonotype: This may be a read error: a much more frequent sequence differs by one nucleotide. The chain recombines TRBV12-3 or TRBV12-4 with TRBJ2-7; D unclear. This CDR3 contains 15 residues. This chain's CDR3 is CASSLGTHSSCEQYF. DNA for the CDR3: TGTGCCAGCAGTTTAGGAACACATAGCTCCTGCGAGCAGTACTTC.